This is a list of T cell receptor beta chains from one sample in a study of response to subunit inactivated influenza vaccine. TCRdb independently ran MiXCR on the RT-PCR reads; one entry per CDR3 protein. The table lists fewer than 600,000 distinct CDR3 sequences, more than 7% of them singletons. The sample was PBMCs from blood, taken roughly 24 months after vaccination. All receptors derive from a man between 45 and 75 years old who received an inactivated influenza vaccine. Each CDR3 is given with its conserved first and last residue. Each record gives: D gene, V gene, J gene, clone size, CDR3 protein, CDR3 DNA. D genes are given only for firm matches. Expanded clones get a size class; other rows say once, few or many, or leave the size out.

.	TRBV6-5	TRBJ1-5	.	CASSFDRAGNQPQHF	TGTGCCAGCAGTTTCGACAGAGCTGGCAATCAGCCCCAGCATTTT
TRBD1	TRBV10-3	TRBJ2-3	few	CATAQGSDTQYF	TGTGCCACCGCACAGGGGTCAGATACGCAGTATTTT
.	TRBV7-6	TRBJ2-2	few	CASSQIPGPSGGELFF	TGTGCCAGCAGCCAAATACCGGGACCCTCCGGCGGGGAGCTGTTTTTT
.	TRBV29-1	TRBJ1-5	.	CSVGGIGNQPQHF	TGCAGCGTTGGAGGGATTGGCAATCAGCCCCAGCATTTT
.	TRBV5-5	TRBJ1-4	few	CASSSQGRGTEKLFF	TGTGCCAGCAGCTCACAGGGTCGTGGGACTGAAAAACTGTTTTTT
TRBD2	TRBV12-3/TRBV12-4	TRBJ2-1	.	CASRGGLGRANEQFF	TGTGCCAGCAGGGGGGGTCTTGGGAGGGCCAATGAGCAGTTCTTC
TRBD1	TRBV2	TRBJ1-4	.	CASSPPGQGNEKLFF	TGTGCCAGCAGTCCCCCGGGACAGGGAAATGAAAAACTGTTTTTT
.	TRBV20-1	TRBJ2-1	.	CSAPGLQGTYNEQFF	TGCAGTGCTCCCGGCTTGCAGGGCACCTACAATGAGCAGTTCTTC
TRBD1	TRBV4-2	TRBJ2-3	.	CASSLTWAGQGADTQYF	TGTGCCAGCAGCCTGACCTGGGCGGGACAGGGCGCGGATACGCAGTATTTT
.	TRBV14	TRBJ1-1	.	CASSQIGGDGRGEAFF	TGTGCCAGCAGCCAGATCGGGGGCGATGGGCGCGGTGAAGCTTTCTTT
.	TRBV10-3	TRBJ2-3	many	CAISDSGSQSDTQYF	TGTGCCATCAGTGATTCCGGGAGTCAGTCAGATACGCAGTATTTT
.	TRBV5-1	TRBJ2-3	few	CASSLENSEATDTQYF	TGCGCCAGCAGCTTGGAAAATAGCGAGGCCACAGATACGCAGTATTTT
TRBD1	TRBV20-1	TRBJ2-6	many	CSAKGQGALGANVLTF	TGCAGTGCTAAGGGACAGGGGGCGCTGGGGGCCAACGTCCTGACTTTC
TRBD2	TRBV20-1	TRBJ2-7	few	CSARVVAGLYEQYF	TGCAGTGCTAGAGTGGTAGCGGGACTCTACGAGCAGTACTTC
.	TRBV12-3/TRBV12-4	TRBJ2-3	.	CASSAVDTDTQYF	TGTGCCAGCAGTGCCGTGGACACAGATACGCAGTATTTT
TRBD1	TRBV7-8	TRBJ2-7	.	CASSLGGTVSYEQYF	TGTGCCAGCAGCTTAGGTGGGACAGTGAGCTACGAGCAGTACTTC
.	TRBV28	TRBJ1-6	.	CASRSRASYSPLHF	TGTGCCAGCAGATCTCGGGCCTCCTATTCACCCCTCCACTTT
.	TRBV7-8	TRBJ2-2	.	CASSLPGRTGELFF	TGTGCCAGCAGCTTACCCGGCCGCACCGGGGAGCTGTTTTTT
TRBD1	TRBV28	TRBJ2-3	many	CASSTGTGYEDTQYF	TGTGCCAGCAGTACCGGGACAGGGTATGAAGATACGCAGTATTTT
.	TRBV20-1	TRBJ1-5	.	CSARDSKGNQPQHF	TGCAGTGCTAGAGATAGTAAAGGCAATCAGCCCCAGCATTTT
TRBD1	TRBV20-1	TRBJ1-1	.	CSARDSGTGGSGDTEAFF	TGCAGTGCTAGAGATTCCGGGACAGGGGGCTCTGGGGACACTGAAGCTTTCTTT
.	TRBV2	TRBJ1-1	few	CASSGVGGTTEAFF	TGTGCCAGCAGTGGGGTGGGGGGCACCACTGAAGCTTTCTTT
TRBD2	TRBV12-3/TRBV12-4	TRBJ2-1	many	CASSTQLAGRDEQFF	TGTGCCAGCAGTACGCAACTAGCGGGGAGGGATGAGCAGTTCTTC
TRBD1	TRBV10-2	TRBJ2-1	many	CASRRRGLAHNEQFF	TGCGCCAGCAGAAGAAGGGGGCTAGCCCACAATGAGCAGTTCTTC
TRBD1	TRBV5-1	TRBJ2-3	many	CASSLKGAFSDTQYF	TGCGCCAGCAGCTTGAAGGGGGCTTTCTCTGATACGCAGTATTTT
.	TRBV6-2/TRBV6-3	TRBJ2-1	few	CASSYLRSYFEQFF	TGTGCCAGCAGTTACTTACGCAGTTATTTTGAGCAGTTCTTC
.	TRBV5-1	TRBJ2-1	many	CASRDYSNRQFF	TGCGCCAGCAGGGACTACTCCAATAGACAGTTCTTC
.	TRBV12-3/TRBV12-4	TRBJ2-2	.	CASYSYTGELFF	TGTGCCAGTTACAGTTACACCGGGGAGCTGTTTTTT
TRBD1	TRBV10-3	TRBJ2-7	many	CAISTRQGVLAEQYF	TGTGCCATCAGTACCAGACAGGGGGTCTTGGCCGAGCAGTACTTC
TRBD2	TRBV20-1	TRBJ2-1	many	CSALAGGPAPEQFF	TGCAGTGCACTAGCGGGAGGGCCTGCCCCTGAGCAGTTCTTC
.	TRBV20-1	TRBJ1-1	.	CSARVLGAITEAFF	TGCAGTGCTAGGGTTCTGGGGGCGATCACTGAAGCTTTCTTT
TRBD1	TRBV29-1	TRBJ2-7	.	CSGGQGPSYEQYF	TGCAGCGGGGGACAGGGCCCCTCCTACGAGCAGTACTTC
.	TRBV27	TRBJ1-1	many	CASSRKGRTEAFF	TGTGCCAGCAGTAGGAAGGGGAGGACTGAAGCTTTCTTT
TRBD1	TRBV5-1	TRBJ2-7	few	CASSRGTGGVASYEQYF	TGCGCCAGCAGCCGAGGGACAGGGGGCGTGGCGTCCTACGAGCAGTACTTC
.	TRBV5-6	TRBJ2-3	few	CASSDGTSTDTQYF	TGTGCCAGCAGCGATGGGACAAGCACAGATACGCAGTATTTT
TRBD2	TRBV19	TRBJ2-5	few	CASSSLAGQQETQYF	TGTGCCAGTAGTAGCCTAGCGGGGCAACAAGAGACCCAGTACTTC